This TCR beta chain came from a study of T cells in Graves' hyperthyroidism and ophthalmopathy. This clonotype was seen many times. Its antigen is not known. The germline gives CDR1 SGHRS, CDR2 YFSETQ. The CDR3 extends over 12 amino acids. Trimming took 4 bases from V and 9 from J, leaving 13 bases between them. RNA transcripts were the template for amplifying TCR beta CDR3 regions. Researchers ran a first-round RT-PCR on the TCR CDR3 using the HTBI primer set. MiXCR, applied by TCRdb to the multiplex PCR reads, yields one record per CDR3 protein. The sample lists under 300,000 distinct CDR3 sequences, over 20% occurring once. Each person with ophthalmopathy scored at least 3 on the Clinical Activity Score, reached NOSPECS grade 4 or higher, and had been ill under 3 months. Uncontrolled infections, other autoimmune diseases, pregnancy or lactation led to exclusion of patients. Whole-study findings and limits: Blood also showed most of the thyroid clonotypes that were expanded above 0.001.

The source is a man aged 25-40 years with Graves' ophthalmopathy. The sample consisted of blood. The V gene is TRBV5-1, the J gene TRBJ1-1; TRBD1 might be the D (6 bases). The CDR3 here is CASSLEQGKAFF. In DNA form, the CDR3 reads TGCGCCAGCAGCCTGGAACAGGGAAAAGCTTTCTTT.